This T cell receptor (beta chain) is drawn from a study of T cells in Graves' hyperthyroidism and ophthalmopathy. Germline V gives CDR1 SGHAT, CDR2 FQNNGV. The ends lost 3 bases at V and 5 bases at J; junction bases unmatched: 7. The CDR3 loop spans 15 amino acids. The study excluded patients with uncontrolled infection, other autoimmune disease, pregnancy or lactation. Clinical symptoms, serum thyroxine, TRAb, thyroid ultrasound and orbital computed tomography established diagnosis. Amplification yielded TCR beta CDR3 regions, with RNA transcripts as the source. The study used the HTBI primer set for a first-round RT-PCR of the TCR CDR3. TCRdb itself ran the multiplex PCR reads through MiXCR, one entry per CDR3 protein. The sample consists of about 290,000 distinct CDR3 sequences, over 12% of them appearing once.

The chain couples TRBV11-2 to TRBJ2-5; 9 nucleotides agree with TRBD2. This TCR came from a woman between 50 and 59 years old with Graves' hyperthyroidism that later progressed to Graves' ophthalmopathy. Sequencing input: blood. The CDR3 coding sequence is TGTGCCAGCAGCTTTAGCGGGAGTAGAAGGGAGACCCAGTACTTC. This translates into CASSFSGSRRETQYF. The entire variable domain, with the rest obtained from reference TRBV11-2 and TRBJ2-5, is as follows: EAGVAQSPRYKIIEKRQSVAFWCNPISGHATLYWYQQILGQGPKLLIQFQNNGVVDDSQLPKDRFSAERLKGVDSTLKIQPAKLEDSAVYLCASSFSGSRRETQYFGPGTRLLVL.